Listed below are T cell receptor beta chains from one sample, sequenced in a study of T cell changes during pregnancy in multiple sclerosis. Profiling relied on immunoSEQ multiplex PCR, and the TCRdb table lists in-frame clones only, not all of them. The repertoire holds some 60,000 clones, with 90% as singletons. This specimen was peripheral blood, taken in the third trimester of pregnancy. These receptors came from a female donor in good health, enrolled as a control in a pregnancy study. Each CDR3 is given with its conserved first and last residue. D genes are given only for firm matches. Size is stated for part of the rows, as once, few or many counts, or as a class when the clone is expanded.

D | J | size | V | CDR3
TRBD1 | TRBJ1-5 | . | TRBV30 | CAWETGGNQPQHF
. | TRBJ1-4 | once | TRBV4-1 | CASSPQAGATNEKLFF
. | TRBJ2-3 | . | TRBV27 | CASSLRPLLNTQYF
. | TRBJ2-5 | . | TRBV19 | CASNSGEETQYF
. | TRBJ1-1 | . | TRBV6-5 | CASSYTAKGGVVQAFF
TRBD2 | TRBJ2-1 | . | TRBV4-2 | CASSQRESNEQFF
. | TRBJ2-2 | . | TRBV5-1 | CASSLLAGNTGELFF
TRBD1 | TRBJ1-1 | . | TRBV7-8 | CASSLAGLGRDSEAFF
. | TRBJ2-7 | . | TRBV9 | CASGHSSYEQYF
. | TRBJ2-7 | . | TRBV9 | CASSVTGKSYEQYF
TRBD1 | TRBJ2-2 | once | TRBV5-1 | CASRPGQGVAGELFF
TRBD1 | TRBJ1-2 | . | TRBV6-5 | CASSTPAGTGVF
TRBD2 | TRBJ2-3 | once | TRBV5-4 | CASIAGGPLGTDTQYF
TRBD2 | TRBJ2-1 | . | TRBV7-9 | CASSSTSGRYNEQFF
. | TRBJ1-1 | . | TRBV5-1 | CASSPKYRDGANTEAFF
TRBD2 | TRBJ2-1 | . | TRBV5-1 | CASSPDRGGRSYNEQFF
TRBD2 | TRBJ2-2 | . | TRBV29-1 | CSVEPPFSGVSTGELFF
. | TRBJ1-1 | . | TRBV7-9 | CASSLPFPGRTEAFF
. | TRBJ2-5 | . | TRBV4-1 | CASSQGPRSETQYF
. | TRBJ1-5 | . | TRBV30 | CAWTRKGGGNDQPQHF
. | TRBJ2-7 | . | TRBV19 | CASSLVQGSLYEQYF
. | TRBJ1-2 | . | TRBV9 | CASSGGQPNYGYTF
. | TRBJ2-7 | once | TRBV6-1 | CASTGQIYEQYF
TRBD2 | TRBJ2-2 | . | TRBV9 | CASSPGGAGGTGELFF
. | TRBJ2-7 | . | TRBV5-1 | CASQFYEQYF
TRBD2 | TRBJ2-1 | . | TRBV2 | CASSDTGGGNEQFF
TRBD1 | TRBJ1-6 | . | TRBV18 | CASSPGQGVYSPLHF
. | TRBJ2-3 | . | TRBV5-6 | CASGGGDTQYF
. | TRBJ2-5 | few | TRBV10-2 | CASSLQGWETQYF
TRBD1 | TRBJ2-7 | . | TRBV30 | CAWTTGTGAHEQYF
TRBD1 | TRBJ1-1 | . | TRBV27 | CASFRGTGNTEAFF
TRBD1 | TRBJ1-1 | . | TRBV6-5 | CASSYRTGRTVRAFF
. | TRBJ2-1 | . | TRBV7-2 | CASSPLGGANSYNEQFF
TRBD1 | TRBJ2-3 | . | TRBV5-1 | CASSPVGTASTDTQYF
. | TRBJ2-5 | . | TRBV5-1 | CASSLAGIKETQYF
TRBD1 | TRBJ1-1 | . | TRBV19 | CASAGRGINTEAFF
. | TRBJ1-2 | . | TRBV7-2 | CASSLEQGDNGYTF
TRBD2 | TRBJ2-1 | . | TRBV15 | CATSRNPSGSYNEQFF
TRBD1 | TRBJ2-5 | . | TRBV4-3 | CASSHGDRGQETQYF
TRBD2 | TRBJ2-5 | . | TRBV10-2 | CASSARTSGGETQYF